The text below deals with one TCR beta chain. This clonotype appeared a few times. Its cognate antigen has yet to be identified. There are no base qualities to consult, and no much larger clone falls within one base. These data come from a study of early T cells in non-severe SARS-CoV-2 infection (dated by TCRdb to the early 2020s). For context, the study as a whole: Bulk RNA from unsorted whole blood was used for TCR sequencing, so alpha and beta chains could not be paired.

The germline V gene (reference sequence) provides CDR1 SEHNR and CDR2 FQNEAQ. Clipping removes 5 bases from V and 11 bases from J, with 13 as the unmatched junction base count. The CDR3 starts with the cysteine, ends with the phenylalanine, and has 14 residues. This entry keeps only the CDR3 DNA: 42 bases, framed from base 1. On the study overall, not on this receptor specifically: VDJdb matching was skewed toward anti-spike CD8 responses and likely underestimated virus-specific expansions, missing private and CD4 specificities.

Receptor libraries were prepared by 5' RACE. TCRdb shows the sequencer as NextSeq 500. The TCR library protocol attached unique molecular identifiers to individual cDNA molecules to correct for sequencing error and PCR bias. Both TCR alpha and beta chains were sequenced, and tight co-correlation was observed between alpha and beta sequence abundances in each sample. The source study handled its data this way. Decombinator V4 was used to annotate the V gene, J gene and CDR3 of the TCR sequences. Expanded TCRs were defined as changing significantly between any two time points under a Poisson model with p below 0.0001. TCR abundances were normalised to the total number of TCRs sequenced per sample and were expressed as counts per million. TRAV1-2 paired with TRAJ12, TRAJ20 or TRAJ33 defined MAIT TCRs, while TRAV10 paired with TRAJ18 defined iNKT TCRs. A search of VDJdb, accessed on 1 November 2021, was run for TCRs annotated to CMV, EBV and SARS-CoV-2, with TCRs annotated for multiple antigens excluded. TCRdb reworked the public reads: Q25 trimming with fastp, MiXCR clone assembly, productive beta chains retained. Each entry is one CDR3 protein sequence, shown with its most common DNA and genes. For this entry, the V and J calls and clone size follow TCRdb and not the study's own pipeline. A total of over 60,000 distinct CDR3 sequences appear in this sample, 9.5% of them only once. The ten largest clones take up about 6% of the sample.

This was a case-control study nested in a cohort of healthcare workers in London, UK, who had nasopharyngeal swab PCR tests and blood samples taken every week. Healthcare workers were recruited between 23 and 31 March 2020, during the week of the UK lockdown, and were followed weekly for up to about 16 weeks. The sequence derives from an adult who was a healthcare worker with PCR-confirmed SARS-CoV-2 infection or an uninfected control (not recorded which). The specimen was whole blood. The receptor chain draws on TRBV7-9 and TRBJ1-1; 8 nucleotides in the junction match TRBD1. The DNA sequence reads TGTGCCAGCAGCGAGGACAGGGCCCCTAGCGTGGCTTTCTTT. Translated, it gives CASSEDRAPSVAFF.